What follows describes a single TCR beta chain. Its antigen is unknown. The data were taken from a study of T cells expressing NK-cell markers. Study-wide background: From sorted CD3+CD56+NKG2C+, CD3+CD56+NKG2C- and CD3+CD56-NKG2C+ T cells came the TCR beta repertoires.

Study results and caveats: HCMV specificity of the expanded NKG2C+ T cell clones was not established. The CD3+CD56-NKG2C+ fraction of a handful of donors was also led by these clonotypes.

Template switching by 5'RACE with UMIs generated the TCR beta cDNA. Following a re-call of the 5' RACE reads, TCRdb has one entry per CDR3 protein and lacks DNA. The table for this sample gives about 460,000 distinct CDR3 sequences. Germline assignment: CDR1 SNHLY and CDR2 FYNNEI. This CDR3 is 12 amino acids long. This chain connects TRBV2 to TRBJ1-4; TCRdb proposes TRBD1, but this gene call is untestable without DNA. The clonotype was recovered from a woman aged 45-60 years in good health. Sequencing input: blood T cells: a sorted CD56 or NKG2C T cell subset, CD4+ or CD8+ T cells, or bulk PBMC T cells (not recorded which). The CDR3 sequence: CASSEVGSQLFF.